The rows below give T cell receptor beta chains drawn from one sample of a study of T cell clonotyping in hematopoietic cell transplantation. Generated by immunoSEQ multiplex PCR, the TCRdb table keeps only in-frame clones and is missing some. The sample holds roughly 30,000 clones, roughly 80% seen once. This specimen was peripheral blood mononuclear cells, taken before stem cell transplant. All receptors come from a woman aged 30 to 39 with chronic myeloid leukemia. Some clones in this sample may be carry-over from other donors' samples. CDR3s include the opening cysteine and the closing phenylalanine or tryptophan. D genes are given only for firm matches. Clone sizes are given selectively: once, few, many, or a class where the clone is expanded.

v_gene	j_gene	abundance	d_gene	len	CDR3aa	CDR3nt
TRBV7-2	TRBJ1-3	few	TRBD1	15	CASSAIQGYGNTIYF	TGTGCCAGCAGCGCTATACAGGGGTACGGAAACACCATATATTTT
TRBV6-5	TRBJ1-3	.	.	15	CASSYDGFAGDTIYF	TGTGCCAGCAGCTATGATGGGTTCGCTGGAGACACCATATATTTT
TRBV29-1	TRBJ1-5	.	.	12	CSVQAGSQPQHF	TGCAGCGTTCAGGCAGGGTCCCAGCCCCAGCATTTT
TRBV6-1	TRBJ1-3	.	.	14	CASSVGNSGNTIYF	TGTGCCAGCAGTGTTGGCAACTCTGGAAACACCATATATTTT
TRBV11-3	TRBJ2-3	.	.	14	CASSLGTETDTQYF	TGTGCCAGCAGCTTAGGGACAGAAACAGATACGCAGTATTTT
TRBV5-4	TRBJ2-5	.	TRBD2	16	CASSLASGGGRETQYF	TGTGCCAGCAGCTTGGCTTCGGGGGGGGGCCGCGAGACCCAGTACTTC
TRBV5-1	TRBJ1-2	.	.	14	CASNPGRTNYGYTF	TGCGCCAGCAATCCGGGACGGACGAACTATGGCTACACCTTC
TRBV6-1	TRBJ1-5	.	.	17	CASSEVARGGPNQPQHF	TGTGCCAGCAGTGAAGTTGCCAGAGGGGGACCCAATCAGCCCCAGCATTTT
TRBV4-2	TRBJ2-2	.	TRBD2	17	CASSKGLAGENTGELFF	TGTGCCAGCAGCAAGGGACTAGCGGGAGAGAACACCGGGGAGCTGTTTTTT
TRBV6-5	TRBJ1-1	.	.	14	CASSYKASGTEAFF	TGTGCCAGCAGTTACAAGGCAAGCGGGACTGAAGCTTTCTTT
TRBV19	TRBJ1-2	.	.	16	CASSIDASGRTRGYTF	TGTGCCAGTAGTATAGACGCGTCGGGGCGCACACGTGGCTACACCTTC
TRBV29-1	TRBJ2-5	.	.	15	CSVRRTGRNQETQYF	TGCAGCGTTCGGCGTACAGGGCGCAACCAAGAGACCCAGTACTTC
TRBV9	TRBJ1-5	few	.	14	CASSVDQGVQPQHF	TGTGCCAGCAGCGTAGACCAGGGCGTTCAGCCCCAGCATTTT
TRBV5-6	TRBJ1-2	.	TRBD1	14	CASSPGQGFNGYTF	TGTGCCAGCAGCCCGGGACAGGGGTTCAATGGCTACACCTTC
TRBV4-3	TRBJ1-2	.	.	15	CASSQDSGINYGYTF	TGCGCCAGCAGCCAAGATTCCGGGATTAACTATGGCTACACCTTC
TRBV30	TRBJ2-6	.	.	16	CAWKGQWALGANVLTF	TGTGCCTGGAAGGGGCAGTGGGCTCTGGGGGCCAACGTCCTGACTTTC
TRBV11-2	TRBJ1-2	few	.	15	CASSLVAGESYGYTF	TGTGCCAGCAGCTTAGTTGCGGGGGAGAGCTATGGCTACACCTTC
TRBV10-2	TRBJ1-1	few	.	13	CASSGGRGGEAFF	TGCGCCAGCAGTGGGGGCCGGGGGGGAGAAGCTTTCTTT
TRBV7-2	TRBJ1-4	.	.	17	CASSLALRVLSREKLFF	TGTGCCAGCAGCTTAGCGCTTAGGGTACTCAGCCGTGAAAAACTGTTTTTT
TRBV5-8	TRBJ1-1	.	TRBD1	14	CASSLDRGLVGAFF	TGTGCCAGCAGCTTAGACAGGGGATTGGTCGGAGCTTTCTTT
TRBV2	TRBJ2-7	.	.	13	CASSEYRSYEQYF	TGTGCCAGCAGTGAGTACAGGTCCTACGAGCAGTACTTC
TRBV29-1	TRBJ1-2	once	.	14	CSVDRQGRGGGYTF	TGCAGCGTTGATAGGCAGGGGAGGGGCGGGGGCTACACCTTC
TRBV30	TRBJ2-2	.	TRBD2	19	CAWSVLPGLAGGPTGELFF	TGTGCCTGGAGTGTACTTCCGGGACTAGCGGGGGGGCCGACCGGGGAGCTGTTTTTT
TRBV7-2	TRBJ2-7	.	.	17	CASSRGARTLSSYEQYF	TGTGCCAGCAGCCGAGGAGCCCGGACGCTTAGCTCCTACGAGCAGTACTTC
TRBV6-5	TRBJ2-7	.	.	13	CASSQADSYEQYF	TGTGCCAGCAGTCAGGCTGACAGCTACGAGCAGTACTTC
TRBV5-6	TRBJ2-5	.	.	12	CASSLFEGTQYF	TGTGCCAGCAGCTTGTTTGAGGGGACCCAGTACTTC
TRBV28	TRBJ1-2	once	.	13	CAIQLMGTYGYTF	TGTGCCATCCAACTAATGGGTACCTATGGCTACACCTTC
TRBV11-2	TRBJ1-2	.	TRBD1	16	CASTLGGDRRNYGYTF	TGTGCCAGCACCCTTGGCGGGGACAGACGCAACTATGGCTACACCTTC
TRBV5-1	TRBJ2-1	.	.	15	CASSLMGSSYNEQFF	TGCGCCAGCAGCTTGATGGGTTCATCCTACAATGAGCAGTTCTTC
TRBV15	TRBJ2-5	.	TRBD1	15	CATPKPDRGQLSQYF	TGTGCCACCCCGAAACCCGACAGGGGGCAACTGTCCCAGTACTTC
TRBV6-5	TRBJ1-1	.	.	13	CASSYSRTEEAFF	TGTGCCAGCAGTTACTCTAGGACAGAAGAAGCTTTCTTT